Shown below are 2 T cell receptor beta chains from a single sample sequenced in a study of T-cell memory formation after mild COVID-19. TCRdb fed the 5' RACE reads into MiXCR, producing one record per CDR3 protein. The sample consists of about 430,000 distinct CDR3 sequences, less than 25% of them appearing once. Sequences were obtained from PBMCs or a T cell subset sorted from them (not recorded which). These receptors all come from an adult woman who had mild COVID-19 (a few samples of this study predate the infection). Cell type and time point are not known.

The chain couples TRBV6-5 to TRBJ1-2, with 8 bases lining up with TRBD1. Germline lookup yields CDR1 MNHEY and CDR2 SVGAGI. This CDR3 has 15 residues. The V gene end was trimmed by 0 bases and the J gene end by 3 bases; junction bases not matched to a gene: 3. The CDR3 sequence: CASSYSRQGYYGYTF. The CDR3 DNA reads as TGTGCCAGCAGTTACTCACGACAGGGGTACTATGGCTACACCTTC.

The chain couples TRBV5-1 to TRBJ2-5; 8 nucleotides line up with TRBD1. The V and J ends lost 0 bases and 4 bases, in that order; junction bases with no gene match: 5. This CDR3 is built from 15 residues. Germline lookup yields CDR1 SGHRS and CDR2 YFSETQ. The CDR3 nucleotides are TGCGCCAGCAGCTTGGGGACAGGGAAGGGAGAGACCCAGTACTTC. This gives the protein CASSLGTGKGETQYF. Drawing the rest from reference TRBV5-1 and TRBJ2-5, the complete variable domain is KAGVTQTPRYLIKTRGQQVTLSCSPISGHRSVSWYQQTPGQGLQFLFEYFSETQRNKGNFPGRFSGRQFSNSRSEMNVSTLELGDSALYLCASSLGTGKGETQYFGPGTRLLVL.